The rows below give T cell receptor beta chains drawn from one sample of a study of shared clonotypes between healthy human individuals. Sequencing used immunoSEQ multiplex PCR; TCRdb keeps in-frame clones, though not all of them. This table holds 660,000 or so clones, about 96% found once. The sample taken for sequencing was naive CD8+ T cells sorted from blood. These receptor sequences come from a woman in her thirties in good health. Each CDR3 is given with its conserved first and last residue. A D gene is named only where the DNA matches it firmly.

14,TRBV2,TRBD2,CATPGLAGAREQFF
14,TRBV6-1,-,CASTRIRANQPQHF
15,TRBV19,TRBD2,CASSDGLAGPYEQYF
13,TRBV6-5,-,CASSPGLGYEQYF
13,TRBV5-1,-,CASSLNGNHGYTF
15,TRBV28,-,CASSHGPSSGNTIYF
15,TRBV2,-,CASYELSGSSYEQYF
15,TRBV4-1,-,CASRLGAGELGEQYF
15,TRBV19,TRBD2,CASSAASGSPYEQYF
14,TRBV6-5,TRBD2,CASSFTSGTETQYF
14,TRBV27,-,CASSLSGPKETQYF
14,TRBV19,-,CATGDFLPPYEQYF
13,TRBV28,-,CASGLGGTDIQYF
17,TRBV5-6,-,CASTSWQVEQMPYEQYF
14,TRBV7-9,-,CASSSGPNPYEQYF
16,TRBV18,-,CASSPSPRVWNTEAFF
13,TRBV7-9,-,CASSFVAGDTQYF
14,TRBV27,-,CASSPRRTNEKLFF
15,TRBV5-1,TRBD1,CASSLGGQGALEQYF
15,TRBV28,TRBD1,CASSPRGWLVYEQYF